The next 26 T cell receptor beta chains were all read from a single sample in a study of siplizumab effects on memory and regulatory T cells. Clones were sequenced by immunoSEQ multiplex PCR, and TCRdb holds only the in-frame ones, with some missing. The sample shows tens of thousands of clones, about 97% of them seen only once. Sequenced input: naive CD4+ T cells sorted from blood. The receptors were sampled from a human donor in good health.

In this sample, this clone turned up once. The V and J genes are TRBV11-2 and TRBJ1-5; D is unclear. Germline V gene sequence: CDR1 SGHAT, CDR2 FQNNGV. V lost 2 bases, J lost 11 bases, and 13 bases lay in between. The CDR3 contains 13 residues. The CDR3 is CASSLRPGETQHF. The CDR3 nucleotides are TGTGCCAGCAGCTTAAGGCCTGGGGAGACCCAGCATTTT.

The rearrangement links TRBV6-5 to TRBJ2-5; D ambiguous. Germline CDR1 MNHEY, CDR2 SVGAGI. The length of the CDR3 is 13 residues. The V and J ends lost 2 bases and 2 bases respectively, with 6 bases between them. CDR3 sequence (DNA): TGTGCCAGCAGTTACAGGGTTCAAGAGACCCAGTACTTC. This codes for CASSYRVQETQYF.

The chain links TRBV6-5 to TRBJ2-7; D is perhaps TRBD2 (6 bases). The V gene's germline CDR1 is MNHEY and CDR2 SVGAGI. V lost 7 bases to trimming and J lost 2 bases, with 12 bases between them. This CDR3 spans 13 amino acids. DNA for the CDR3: TGTGCCAGCACGGGGACTGGTCCCTACGAGCAGTACTTC. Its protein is CASTGTGPYEQYF.

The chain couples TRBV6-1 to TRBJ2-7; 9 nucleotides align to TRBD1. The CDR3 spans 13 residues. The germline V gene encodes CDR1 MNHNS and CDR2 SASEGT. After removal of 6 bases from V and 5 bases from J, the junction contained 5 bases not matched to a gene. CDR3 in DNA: TGTGCCAGCAGATACAGGGGGCTGGACGAGCAGTACTTC. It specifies CASRYRGLDEQYF.

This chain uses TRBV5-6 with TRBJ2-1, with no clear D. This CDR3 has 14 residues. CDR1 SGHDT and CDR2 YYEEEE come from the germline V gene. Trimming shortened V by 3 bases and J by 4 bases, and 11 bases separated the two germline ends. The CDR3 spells CASSSRWAYNEQFF. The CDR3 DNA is TGTGCCAGCAGCTCCCGTTGGGCTTACAATGAGCAGTTCTTC.

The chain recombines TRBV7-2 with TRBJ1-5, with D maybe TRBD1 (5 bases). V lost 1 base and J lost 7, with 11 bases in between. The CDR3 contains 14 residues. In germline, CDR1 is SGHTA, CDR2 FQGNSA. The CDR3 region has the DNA TGTGCCAGCAGCTTAGGGGGGGGAGGCCAGCCCCAGCATTTT. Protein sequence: CASSLGGGGQPQHF.

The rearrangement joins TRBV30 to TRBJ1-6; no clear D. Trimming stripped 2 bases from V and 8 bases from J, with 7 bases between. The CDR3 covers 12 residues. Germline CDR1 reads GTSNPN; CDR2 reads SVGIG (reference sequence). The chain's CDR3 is CAWSSGDSPLHF. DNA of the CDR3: TGTGCCTGGAGTAGCGGCGATTCACCCCTCCACTTT.

CDR3 sequence: CASSLQGRTEAFF. The CDR3 DNA reads as TGTGCCAGCAGCTTACAGGGGAGGACTGAAGCTTTCTTT. V and J are TRBV11-3 and TRBJ1-1; perhaps TRBD1 as D (6 bases). The V end lost 2 bases, the J end lost 5 bases, and 9 bases lay between the germline ends. The V gene's germline CDR1 is SGHNT and CDR2 YENEEA. This CDR3 comprises 13 residues.

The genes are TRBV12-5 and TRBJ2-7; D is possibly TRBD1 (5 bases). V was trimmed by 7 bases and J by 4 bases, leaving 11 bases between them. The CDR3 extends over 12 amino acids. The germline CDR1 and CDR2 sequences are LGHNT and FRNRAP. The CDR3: CASVRKGYEQYF. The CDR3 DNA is TGTGCTAGTGTCCGCAAGGGGTACGAGCAGTACTTC.

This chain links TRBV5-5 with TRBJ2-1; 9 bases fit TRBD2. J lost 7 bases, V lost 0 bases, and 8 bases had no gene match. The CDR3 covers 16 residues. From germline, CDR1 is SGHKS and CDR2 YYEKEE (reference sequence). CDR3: CASSLVPAGGVNEQFF. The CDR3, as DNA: TGTGCCAGCAGCTTGGTCCCAGCGGGAGGAGTAAATGAGCAGTTCTTC.

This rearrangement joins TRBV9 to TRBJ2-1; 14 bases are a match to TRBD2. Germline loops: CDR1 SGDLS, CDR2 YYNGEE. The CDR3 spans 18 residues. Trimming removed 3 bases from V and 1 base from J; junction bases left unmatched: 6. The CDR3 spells CASSDGLAGGWSYNEQFF. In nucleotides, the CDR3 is TGTGCCAGCAGCGACGGACTAGCGGGAGGATGGTCCTACAATGAGCAGTTCTTC.

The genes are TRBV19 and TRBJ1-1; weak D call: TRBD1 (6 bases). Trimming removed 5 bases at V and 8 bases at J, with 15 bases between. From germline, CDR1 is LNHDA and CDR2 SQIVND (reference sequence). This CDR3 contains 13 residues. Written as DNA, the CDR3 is TGTGCCAGTAGTGTCATTACGGGACAAGAAGCTTTCTTT. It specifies CASSVITGQEAFF.

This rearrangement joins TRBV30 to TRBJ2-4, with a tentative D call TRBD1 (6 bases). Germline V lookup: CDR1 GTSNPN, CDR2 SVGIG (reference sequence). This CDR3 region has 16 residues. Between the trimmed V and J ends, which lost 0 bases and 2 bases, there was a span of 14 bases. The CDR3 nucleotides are TGTGCCTGGAGTGTAGGGACATCTCTTCCCAAAAACATTCAGTACTTC. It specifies CAWSVGTSLPKNIQYF.

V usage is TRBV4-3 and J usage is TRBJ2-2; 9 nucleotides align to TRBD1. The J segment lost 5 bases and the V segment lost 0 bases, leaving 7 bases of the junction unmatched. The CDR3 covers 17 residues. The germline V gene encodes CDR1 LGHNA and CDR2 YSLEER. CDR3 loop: CASSQDFTGGRTGELFF. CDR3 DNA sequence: TGCGCCAGCAGCCAAGATTTTACAGGGGGCCGGACCGGGGAGCTGTTTTTT.

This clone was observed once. DNA of the CDR3: TGTGCCAGCAGTCAACAGGGGGCGCGGGACACTGAAGCTTTCTTT. Encoded protein: CASSQQGARDTEAFF. This chain uses TRBV6-5 with TRBJ1-1; 9 bases line up with TRBD1. The CDR3 has 15 amino acids. Germline V gene data show CDR1 as MNHEY and CDR2 as SVGAGI. J gave up 3 bases and V 5 bases, and 7 bases lay outside the gene matches.

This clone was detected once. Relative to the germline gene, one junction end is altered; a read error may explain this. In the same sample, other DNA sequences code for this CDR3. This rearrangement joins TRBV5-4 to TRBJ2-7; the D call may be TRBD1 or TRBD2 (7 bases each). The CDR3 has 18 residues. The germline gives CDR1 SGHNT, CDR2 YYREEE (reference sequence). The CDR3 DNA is TGTGCCAGCAGTTTGGGGCCGTGGGGGGGGGACAGCTCCTACGAGCAGTACTTC. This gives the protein CASSLGPWGGDSSYEQYF.

CDR3 coding DNA: TGTGCCAGCAGAAAGGGACGGGCGAACACTGAAGCTTTCTTT. This codes for CASRKGRANTEAFF. The rearrangement joins TRBV27 to TRBJ1-1, with TRBD1 as a possible D gene (5 bases). CDR1 and CDR2 from the germline V gene are MNHEY and SMNVEV (reference sequence). The CDR3 loop spans 14 amino acids. V was cut by 6 bases and J by 1 base, with 12 bases left in between.

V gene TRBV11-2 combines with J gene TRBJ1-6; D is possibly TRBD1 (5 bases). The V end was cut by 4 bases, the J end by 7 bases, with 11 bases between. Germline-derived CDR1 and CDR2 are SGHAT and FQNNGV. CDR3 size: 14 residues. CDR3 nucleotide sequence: TGTGCCAGCAGCTCCATCAAGGGGAATTCACCCCTCCACTTT. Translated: CASSSIKGNSPLHF.

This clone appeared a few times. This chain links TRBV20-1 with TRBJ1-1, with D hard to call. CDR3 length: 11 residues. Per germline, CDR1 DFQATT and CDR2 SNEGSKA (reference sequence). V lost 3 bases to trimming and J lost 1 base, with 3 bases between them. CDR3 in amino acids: CSARGNTEAFF. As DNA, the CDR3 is TGCAGTGCTAGGGGGAACACTGAAGCTTTCTTT.

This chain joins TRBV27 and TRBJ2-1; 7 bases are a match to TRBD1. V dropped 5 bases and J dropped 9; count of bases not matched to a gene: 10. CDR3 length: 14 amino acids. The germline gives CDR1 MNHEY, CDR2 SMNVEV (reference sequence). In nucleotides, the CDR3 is TGTGCCAGCAGTACCCCGGGACAGTGGAGTGAGCAGTTCTTC. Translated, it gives CASSTPGQWSEQFF.

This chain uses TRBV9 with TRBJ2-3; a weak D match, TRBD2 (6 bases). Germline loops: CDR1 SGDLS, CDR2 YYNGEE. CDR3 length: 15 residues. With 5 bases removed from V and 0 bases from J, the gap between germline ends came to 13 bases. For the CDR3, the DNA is TGTGCCAGCAGTCCTGGGACTTATAGCACAGATACGCAGTATTTT. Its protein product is CASSPGTYSTDTQYF.

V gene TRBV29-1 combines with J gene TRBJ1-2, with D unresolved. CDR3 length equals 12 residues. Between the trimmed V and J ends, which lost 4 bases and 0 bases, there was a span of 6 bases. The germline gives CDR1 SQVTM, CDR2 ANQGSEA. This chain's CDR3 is CSVGSANYGYTF. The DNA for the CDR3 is TGCAGCGTTGGGTCCGCTAACTATGGCTACACCTTC.

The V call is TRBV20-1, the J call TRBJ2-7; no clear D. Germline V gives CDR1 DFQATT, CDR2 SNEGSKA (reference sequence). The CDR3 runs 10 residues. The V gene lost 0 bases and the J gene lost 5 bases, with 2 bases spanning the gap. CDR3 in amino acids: CSARDHEQYF. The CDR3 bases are TGCAGTGCTAGAGACCACGAGCAGTACTTC.

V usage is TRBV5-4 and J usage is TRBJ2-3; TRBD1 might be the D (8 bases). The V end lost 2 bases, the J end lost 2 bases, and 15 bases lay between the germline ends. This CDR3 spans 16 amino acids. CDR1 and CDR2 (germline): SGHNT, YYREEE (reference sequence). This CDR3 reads CASSFPQGGVTDTQYF. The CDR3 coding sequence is TGTGCCAGCAGCTTCCCACAGGGGGGGGTCACAGATACGCAGTATTTT.

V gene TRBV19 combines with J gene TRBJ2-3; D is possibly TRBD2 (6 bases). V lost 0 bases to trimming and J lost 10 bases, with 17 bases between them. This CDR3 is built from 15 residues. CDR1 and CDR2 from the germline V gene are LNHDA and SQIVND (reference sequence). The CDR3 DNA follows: TGTGCCAGTAGTATAGATAGCCTAGCGCCGGAACCGCAGTATTTT. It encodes CASSIDSLAPEPQYF.

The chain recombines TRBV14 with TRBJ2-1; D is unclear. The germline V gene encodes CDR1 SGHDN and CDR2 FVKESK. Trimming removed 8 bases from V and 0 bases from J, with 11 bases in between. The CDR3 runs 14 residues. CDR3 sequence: CASWAYSSYNEQFF. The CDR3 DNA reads TGTGCCAGCTGGGCGTATAGCTCCTACAATGAGCAGTTCTTC.